Below, 3 T cell receptor beta chains from the same sample are listed, as sequenced in a study of blood T cell repertoires in COVID-19. Libraries were prepared by immunoSEQ multiplex PCR; TCRdb keeps only in-frame clonotypes and omits some of them. Of fewer than 700,000 clones in the sample, approximately 91% were seen once. The sample consisted of peripheral blood. These receptors all stem from a woman between 45 and 60 years old with COVID-19, enrolled during active disease.

This sequence joins TRBV25-1 and TRBJ2-7; D gene ambiguous. Germline assignment: CDR1 MGHDK and CDR2 SYGVNS. Trimming pared 5 bases from V and 3 bases from J, leaving 8 bases between. The CDR3 runs to 12 residues. The CDR3 loop reads CASSIQDYEQYF. The CDR3, as DNA: TGTGCCAGCAGTATTCAGGACTACGAGCAGTACTTC.

The V and J genes are TRBV28 and TRBJ1-5; 7 bases agree with TRBD1. From germline, CDR1 is MDHEN and CDR2 SYDVKM. The CDR3 consists of 14 residues. Losses at the gene ends were 5 bases for V and 7 bases for J; bases not matched to a gene: 8. CDR3 residues: CASSPAQGDQPQHF. The CDR3 DNA reads as TGTGCCAGCAGTCCAGCTCAGGGGGACCAGCCCCAGCATTTT.

This sequence joins TRBV27 and TRBJ2-6, with 7 bases matching TRBD1. CDR1 and CDR2 from the germline V gene are MNHEY and SMNVEV (reference sequence). V shed 5 bases, J shed 2 bases, and the junction held 9 bases outside the gene matches. There are 17 residues in the CDR3. The CDR3: CASSPKTGLAGANVLTF. The CDR3 nucleotides are TGTGCCAGCAGTCCCAAGACAGGGTTGGCTGGGGCCAACGTCCTGACTTTC.